This TCR beta chain was captured in a study of blood T cell repertoires in COVID-19. Study in general: Both acute and convalescent COVID-19 samples were obtained from the United States, Italy and Spain. Sample material is recorded as cDNA or gDNA derived from T cells, B-cell-depleted T cells, or PBMCs.

With 0 bases removed from V and 1 base from J, the gap between germline ends came to 18 bases. The CDR3 covers 18 residues. Germline values: CDR1 LGHNA, CDR2 YSLEER. Original processing notes: From reference gene primer amplification, estimates of nucleated cell counts were derived. The data were produced by immunoSEQ multiplex PCR, yet TCRdb's version contains in-frame clones alone and is incomplete. D and trimming come from the DNA, and the V and J calls and clone size come from that table. The data show 200,000 to 250,000 clones, approximately 87% seen once. The source is a woman between 45 and 60 years old with acute or convalescent COVID-19. The chain links TRBV4-3 to TRBJ1-1; the D is unclear. Source material: peripheral blood. In nucleotides, the CDR3 is TGCGCCAGCAGCCAAGATAGGAGCGGGTCGGTGGGGAACACTGAAGCTTTCTTT. It is translated as CASSQDRSGSVGNTEAFF.